This T cell receptor beta chain was found in a study of blood T cell repertoires in COVID-19. V was clipped by 7 bases and J by 1 base, with 14 bases between them. CDR3 length equals 15 residues. In germline, CDR1 is KGHSH, CDR2 LQKENI. TCRdb's copy holds only in-frame clones and misses some; the assay was immunoSEQ multiplex PCR. The table lists approximately 210,000 clones, roughly 79% of them singletons, with around 10% in the top ten. The origin of this receptor is a woman aged 50 to 60 with acute COVID-19. The specimen sequenced was PBMCs or T cells enriched from blood (not recorded which). The chain recombines TRBV18 with TRBJ1-3; D is possibly TRBD1 (5 bases). The DNA of the CDR3 is TGTGCCAGCTACCTGGGGGGTCCGTCTGGAAACACCATATATTTT. Encoded protein: CASYLGGPSGNTIYF.